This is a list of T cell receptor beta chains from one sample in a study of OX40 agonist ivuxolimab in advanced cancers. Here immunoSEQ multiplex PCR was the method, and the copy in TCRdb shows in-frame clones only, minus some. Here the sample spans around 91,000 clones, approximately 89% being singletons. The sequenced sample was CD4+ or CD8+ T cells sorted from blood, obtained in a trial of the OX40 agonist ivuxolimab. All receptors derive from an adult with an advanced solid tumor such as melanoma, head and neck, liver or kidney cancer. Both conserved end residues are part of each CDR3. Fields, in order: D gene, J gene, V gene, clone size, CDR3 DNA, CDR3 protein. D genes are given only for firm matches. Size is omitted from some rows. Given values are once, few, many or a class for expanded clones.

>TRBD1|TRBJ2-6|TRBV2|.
TGTGCCAGCAGCGCCGGGACAGGGGGCACTGGGGCCAACGTCCTGACTTTC
CASSAGTGGTGANVLTF
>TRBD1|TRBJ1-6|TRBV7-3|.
TGTGCCAGCGGAACAGGGGAGACTTCACCCCTCCACTTT
CASGTGETSPLHF
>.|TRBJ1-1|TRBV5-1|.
TGCGCCAGCAGCTTGGCTCTGGGGGCGAACACTGAAGCTTTCTTT
CASSLALGANTEAFF
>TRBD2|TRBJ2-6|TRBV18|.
TGTGCCAGCTCACACATAAAAGCGGGAGGTAGCTCTGGGGCCAACGTCCTGACTTTC
CASSHIKAGGSSGANVLTF
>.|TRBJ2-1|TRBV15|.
TGTGCCACCAGCAGAGCTACTGGGACGGGGCAGTTCTTC
CATSRATGTGQFF
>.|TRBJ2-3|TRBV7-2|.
TGTGCCAGCAGCCCAGGCCTTGTTGGCGGAGGAGATACGCAGTATTTT
CASSPGLVGGGDTQYF
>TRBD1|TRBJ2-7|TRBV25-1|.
TGTGCCAGCAGTGATCTCCGGACAGGGGCCCACGAGCAGTACTTC
CASSDLRTGAHEQYF
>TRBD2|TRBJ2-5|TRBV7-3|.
TGTGCCAGCAGCTTAGCGGGAGCCCAAGAGACCCAGTACTTC
CASSLAGAQETQYF
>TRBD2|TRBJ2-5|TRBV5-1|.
TGCGCCAGCAGCTTGCTTAGCGGGGGGGCGGAAGGAGAGACCCAGTACTTC
CASSLLSGGAEGETQYF
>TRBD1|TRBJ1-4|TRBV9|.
TGTGCCAGCAGCCCTGGGACAGATGAAAAACTGTTTTTT
CASSPGTDEKLFF
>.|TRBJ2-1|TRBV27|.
TGTGCCAGCAGCCTACAGGGCGCCTGGGATGAGCAGTTCTTC
CASSLQGAWDEQFF
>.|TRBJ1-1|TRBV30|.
TGTGCCTGGACTCTGAACGGGGGCACTGAAGCTTTCTTT
CAWTLNGGTEAFF
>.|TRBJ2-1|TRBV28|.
TGTGCCAGCCTCCCTGAGACCTTCAATGAGCAGTTCTTC
CASLPETFNEQFF
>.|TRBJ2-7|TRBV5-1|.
TGCGCCAGCAGCTTGGCAGGGTGGACCTACGAGCAGTACTTC
CASSLAGWTYEQYF
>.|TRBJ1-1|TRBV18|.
TGTGCCAGCTCCCCCGTGGGGGGGACTGAAGCTTTCTTT
CASSPVGGTEAFF
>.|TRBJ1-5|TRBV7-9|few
TGTGCCAGCAGCTACGGGACTGCACATCAGCCCCAGCATTTT
CASSYGTAHQPQHF
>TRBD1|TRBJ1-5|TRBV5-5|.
TGTGCCAGCAGCTCAGGGACAGGGGTAAGCAATCAGCCCCAGCATTTT
CASSSGTGVSNQPQHF
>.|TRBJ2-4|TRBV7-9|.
TGTGCCAGCACCCCGCCCACCTTAGCCAAAAACATTCAGTACTTC
CASTPPTLAKNIQYF
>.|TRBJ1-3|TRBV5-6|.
TGTGCCAGCAGCTCCGGGCCCTTGGCTGGAAACACCATATATTTT
CASSSGPLAGNTIYF
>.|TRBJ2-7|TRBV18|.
TGTGCCAGCTCACCAGGCAGTAACAGCTACTACGAGCAGTACTTC
CASSPGSNSYYEQYF
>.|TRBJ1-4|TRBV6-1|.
TGTGCCAGCAGTGAGAGGAGCCAGGGGAGGGAAAAACTGTTTTTT
CASSERSQGREKLFF
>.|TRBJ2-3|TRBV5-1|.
TGCGCCAGCAGCTTGTCTCAGCCGCGCACAGATACGCAGTATTTT
CASSLSQPRTDTQYF
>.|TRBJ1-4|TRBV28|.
TGTGCCAGCAGTTTGTCTATAAATGAAAAACTGTTTTTT
CASSLSINEKLFF
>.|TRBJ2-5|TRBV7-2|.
TGTGCCAGCAGCTTCAGTAGCGGACTAGAGACCCAGTACTTC
CASSFSSGLETQYF
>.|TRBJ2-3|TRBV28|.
TGTGCCAGCAGCCCCCCTGGGGGTAACACAGATACGCAGTATTTT
CASSPPGGNTDTQYF
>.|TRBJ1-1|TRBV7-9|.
TGTGCCAGCAGCCCGAGGGGAGGGCCAAGGACTGAAGCTTTCTTT
CASSPRGGPRTEAFF
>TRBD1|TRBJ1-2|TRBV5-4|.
TGTGCCAGCAGCTTAGGAGGGGGCGGCTATGGCTACACCTTC
CASSLGGGGYGYTF
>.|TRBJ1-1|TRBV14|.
TGTGCCAGCAGCCAACAGGGTGAAGCTTTCTTT
CASSQQGEAFF
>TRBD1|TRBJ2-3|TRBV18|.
TGTGCCAGCTCACCCCGGGACAGGGGGCGCCTAATCACAGATACGCAGTATTTT
CASSPRDRGRLITDTQYF
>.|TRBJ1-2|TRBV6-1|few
TGTGCCAGCAGTGACCCGGGCGGGAACTATGGCTACACCTTC
CASSDPGGNYGYTF
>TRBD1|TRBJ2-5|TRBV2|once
TGTGCCAGCAGAATGACAGGGGGCTGGCAAGAGACCCAGTACTTC
CASRMTGGWQETQYF
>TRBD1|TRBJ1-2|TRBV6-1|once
TGTGCCAGCAGTGAAGGCGCAGGGGGACGGGGCTACACCTTC
CASSEGAGGRGYTF
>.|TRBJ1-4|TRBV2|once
TGTGCCAGCAGGGCAACGACAGCCCCTAATGAAAAACTGTTTTTT
CASRATTAPNEKLFF
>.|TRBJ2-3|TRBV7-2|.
TGTGCCAGCATACGGACTTGGGCCCAAACAGATACGCAGTATTTT
CASIRTWAQTDTQYF
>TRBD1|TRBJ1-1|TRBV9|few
TGTGCCAGCAGCACCGGACAGGGGCCTGAAGCTTTCTTT
CASSTGQGPEAFF
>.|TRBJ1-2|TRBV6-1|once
TGTGCCAGCAGTGCCCCAGCACCTAACTATGGCTACACCTTC
CASSAPAPNYGYTF
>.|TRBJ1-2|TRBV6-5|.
TGTGCCAGCCGACCCACTCCGAACTATGGCTACACCTTC
CASRPTPNYGYTF
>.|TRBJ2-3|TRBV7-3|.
TGTGCCAGCAGCTTACGGGGGACACTTAGCACAGATACGCAGTATTTT
CASSLRGTLSTDTQYF
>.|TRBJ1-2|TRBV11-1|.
TGTGCCAGCAGCTTTAGTCGCCACAACTATGGCTACACCTTC
CASSFSRHNYGYTF
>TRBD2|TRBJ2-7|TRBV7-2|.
TGTGCCAGCAGTACCGGGACTAGCGGGCCCGAGCAGTACTTC
CASSTGTSGPEQYF
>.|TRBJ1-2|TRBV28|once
TGTGCCAGCAGTTTAAGGTCATTTTTTAACTATGGCTACACCTTC
CASSLRSFFNYGYTF
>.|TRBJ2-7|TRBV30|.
TGTGCCTGGAGTGCCGCTTGGAGTTTGGGCTCCTACGAGCAGTACTTC
CAWSAAWSLGSYEQYF
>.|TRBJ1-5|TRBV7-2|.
TGTGCCAGCAGCTTAGGGGAGGATCAGCCCCAGCATTTT
CASSLGEDQPQHF
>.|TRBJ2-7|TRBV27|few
TGTGCCAGCAGTTTATCGATCCGAAGCTACGAGCAGTACTTC
CASSLSIRSYEQYF
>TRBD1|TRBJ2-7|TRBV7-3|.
TGTGCCAGCAGCTTAACTCCAGGGGGCGAGCAGTACTTC
CASSLTPGGEQYF
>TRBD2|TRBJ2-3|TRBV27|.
TGTGCCAGCAGTTTAGGAGCGGGGGAGAGAGATACGCAGTATTTT
CASSLGAGERDTQYF
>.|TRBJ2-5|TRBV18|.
TGTGCCAGCTCACCCGGGGCGGGTATAACCCAGTACTTC
CASSPGAGITQYF
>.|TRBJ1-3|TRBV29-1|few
TGCAGCGGAGGAAGCATGGACACCATATATTTT
CSGGSMDTIYF
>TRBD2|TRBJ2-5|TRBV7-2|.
TGTGCCAGCAGTCTGATAGCGGGGAAAGAGACCCAGTACTTC
CASSLIAGKETQYF
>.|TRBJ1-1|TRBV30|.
TGTGCCTGGGGACTGTTTGAGAACACTGAAGCTTTCTTT
CAWGLFENTEAFF
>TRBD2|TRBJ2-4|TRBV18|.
TGTGCCAGCGGGCGGGGGGCATCAGCCAAAAACATTCAGTACTTC
CASGRGASAKNIQYF
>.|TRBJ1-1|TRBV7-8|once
TGTGCCAGCAGCTTATTGTCCGGGATCACTGAAGCTTTCTTT
CASSLLSGITEAFF
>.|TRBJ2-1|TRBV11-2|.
TGTGCCAGCAGCTTACGGGGCCTAACTTCCTACAATGAGCAGTTCTTC
CASSLRGLTSYNEQFF
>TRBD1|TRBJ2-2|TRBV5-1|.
TGCGCCAGCAGCCTTAGGACAGGGACGAACACCGGGGAGCTGTTTTTT
CASSLRTGTNTGELFF
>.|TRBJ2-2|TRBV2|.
TGTGCCAGCAGTGTTGGGGGAGCGAACACCGGGGAGCTGTTTTTT
CASSVGGANTGELFF
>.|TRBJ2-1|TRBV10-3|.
TGTGCCATCAGTGAGTCGGGAGCTTTTGAGCAGTTCTTC
CAISESGAFEQFF
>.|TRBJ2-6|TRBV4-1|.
TGCGCCAGCAGCCAAGGGGCGGGCTCTGGGGCCAACGTCCTGACTTTC
CASSQGAGSGANVLTF
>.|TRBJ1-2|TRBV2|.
TGTGCCAGCAGCGTGGGAGTAGGTGGTGGCTACACCTTC
CASSVGVGGGYTF